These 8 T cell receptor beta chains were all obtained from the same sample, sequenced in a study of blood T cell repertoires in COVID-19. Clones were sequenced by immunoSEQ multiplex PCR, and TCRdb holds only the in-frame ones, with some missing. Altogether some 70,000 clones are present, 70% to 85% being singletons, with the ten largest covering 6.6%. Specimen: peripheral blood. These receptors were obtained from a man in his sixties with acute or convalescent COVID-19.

CDR3 nucleotides: TGCGCCAGCAGCTTTGGGGGGTGGAAGATTAATGAGCAGTTCTTC. The encoded protein is CASSFGGWKINEQFF. This rearrangement joins TRBV5-1 to TRBJ2-1, with D perhaps TRBD2 (6 bases). Trimming took off 2 bases at V and 7 bases at J, with 16 bases between the two ends. CDR3 size: 15 residues. Germline lookup yields CDR1 SGHRS and CDR2 YFSETQ.

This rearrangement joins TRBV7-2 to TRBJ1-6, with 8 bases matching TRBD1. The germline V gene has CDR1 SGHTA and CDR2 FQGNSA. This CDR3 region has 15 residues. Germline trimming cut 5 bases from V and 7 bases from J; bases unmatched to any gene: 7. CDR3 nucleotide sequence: TGTGCCAGCAGCATTCAGGGGGCTGGGAATTCACCCCTCCACTTT. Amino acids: CASSIQGAGNSPLHF.

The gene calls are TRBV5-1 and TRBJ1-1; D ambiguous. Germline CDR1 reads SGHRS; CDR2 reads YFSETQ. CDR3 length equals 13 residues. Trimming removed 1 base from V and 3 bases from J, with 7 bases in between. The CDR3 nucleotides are TGCGCCAGCAGCTTGAACAGCTACACTGAAGCTTTCTTT. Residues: CASSLNSYTEAFF.

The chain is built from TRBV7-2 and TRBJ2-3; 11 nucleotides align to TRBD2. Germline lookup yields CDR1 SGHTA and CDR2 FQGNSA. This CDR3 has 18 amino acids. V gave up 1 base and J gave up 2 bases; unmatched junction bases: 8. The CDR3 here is CASSLDIPLAGVTDTQYF. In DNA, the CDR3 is TGTGCCAGCAGCTTAGACATTCCACTAGCGGGGGTCACAGATACGCAGTATTTT.

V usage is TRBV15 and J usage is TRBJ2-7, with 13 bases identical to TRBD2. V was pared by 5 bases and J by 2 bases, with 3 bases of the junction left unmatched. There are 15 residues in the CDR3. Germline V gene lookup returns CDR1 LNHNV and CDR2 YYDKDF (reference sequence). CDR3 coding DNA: TGTGCCACCAGCCTGGGACTAGCGGGGCCCTACGAGCAGTACGTC. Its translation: CATSLGLAGPYEQYV.

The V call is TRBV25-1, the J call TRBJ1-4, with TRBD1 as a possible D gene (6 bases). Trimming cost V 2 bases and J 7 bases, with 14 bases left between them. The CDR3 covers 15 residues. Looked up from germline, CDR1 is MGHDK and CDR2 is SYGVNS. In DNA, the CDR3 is TGTGCCAGCAGTGAAGGACAGCGAGTCGGTGAAAAACTGTTTTTT. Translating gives CASSEGQRVGEKLFF. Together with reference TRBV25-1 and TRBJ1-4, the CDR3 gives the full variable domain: EADIYQTPRYLVIGTGKKITLECSQTMGHDKMYWYQQDPGMELHLIHYSYGVNSTEKGDLSSESTVSRIRTEHFPLTLESARPSHTSQYLCASSEGQRVGEKLFFGSGTQLSVL.

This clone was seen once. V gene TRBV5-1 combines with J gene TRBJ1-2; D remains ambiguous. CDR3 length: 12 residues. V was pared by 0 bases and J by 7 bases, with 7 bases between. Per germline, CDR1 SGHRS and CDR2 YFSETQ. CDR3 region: CASSLAGGGYTF. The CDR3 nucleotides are TGCGCCAGCAGCTTGGCAGGAGGTGGCTACACCTTC.

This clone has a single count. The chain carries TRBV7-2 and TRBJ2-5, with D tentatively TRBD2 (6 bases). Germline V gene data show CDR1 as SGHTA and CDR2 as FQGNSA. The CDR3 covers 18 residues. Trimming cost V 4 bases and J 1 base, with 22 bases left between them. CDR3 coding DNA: TGTGCCAGCAGCTCCCAGTGGGGCGGGGAGAGTTTCCAAGAGACCCAGTACTTC. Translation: CASSSQWGGESFQETQYF.